The clone carrying this TCR beta chain has at least ten counts. Its matching antigen is unknown. Germline V gene lookup returns CDR1 DFQATT and CDR2 SNEGSKA (reference sequence). V shed 1 base and J shed 0 bases, with 13 bases lying between them. The CDR3 has 16 amino acids. For every donor, a draw yielded around 10 milliliters of peripheral blood. A J-beta primer mix and a sample-barcoded 5' primer were used in a second PCR of roughly 7 to 12 cycles. TCRdb independently ran MiXCR on the 5' RACE reads; one entry per CDR3 protein. Here the sample spans 630,000 or so distinct CDR3 sequences, 32% being singletons. These data come from a study of blood T cells in healthy people across ages. Study results and caveats: No conclusive comparison of naive versus antigen-experienced cells was possible with unsorted PBMCs.

Sequenced input: blood. The rearrangement links TRBV20-1 to TRBJ2-1; possibly TRBD2 for D (5 bases). This TCR came from a woman of 80 years or more in good health. The CDR3 here is CSARGAGASSYNEQFF. The CDR3 bases are TGCAGTGCTAGAGGCGCGGGCGCAAGCTCCTACAATGAGCAGTTCTTC.